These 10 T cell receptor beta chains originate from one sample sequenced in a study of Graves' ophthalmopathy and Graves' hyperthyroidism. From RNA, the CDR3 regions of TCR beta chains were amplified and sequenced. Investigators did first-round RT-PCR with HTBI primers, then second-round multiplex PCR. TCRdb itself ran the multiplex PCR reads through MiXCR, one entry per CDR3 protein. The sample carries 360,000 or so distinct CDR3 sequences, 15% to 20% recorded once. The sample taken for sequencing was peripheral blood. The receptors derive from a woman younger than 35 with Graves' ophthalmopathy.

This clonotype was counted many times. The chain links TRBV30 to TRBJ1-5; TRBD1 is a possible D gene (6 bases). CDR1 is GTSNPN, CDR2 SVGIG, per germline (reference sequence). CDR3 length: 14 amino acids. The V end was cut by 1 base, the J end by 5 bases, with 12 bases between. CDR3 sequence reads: CAWSATGLHQPQHF. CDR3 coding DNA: TGTGCCTGGAGTGCCACAGGGCTCCATCAGCCCCAGCATTTT.

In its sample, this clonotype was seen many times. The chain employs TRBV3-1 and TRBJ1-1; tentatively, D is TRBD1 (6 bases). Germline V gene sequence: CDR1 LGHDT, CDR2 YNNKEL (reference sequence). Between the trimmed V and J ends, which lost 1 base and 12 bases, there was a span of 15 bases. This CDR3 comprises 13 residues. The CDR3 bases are TGTGCCAGCAGCCAAGTCGGGGGGGCGGCGACTTTCTTT. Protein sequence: CASSQVGGAATFF.

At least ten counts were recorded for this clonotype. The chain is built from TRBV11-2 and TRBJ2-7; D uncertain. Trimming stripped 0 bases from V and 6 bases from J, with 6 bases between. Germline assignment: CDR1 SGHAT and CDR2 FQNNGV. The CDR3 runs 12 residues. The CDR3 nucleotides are TGTGCCAGCAGCTTAGATCTTGGCGAGCAGTACTTC. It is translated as CASSLDLGEQYF. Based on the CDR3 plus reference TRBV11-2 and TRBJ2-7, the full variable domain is EAGVAQSPRYKIIEKRQSVAFWCNPISGHATLYWYQQILGQGPKLLIQFQNNGVVDDSQLPKDRFSAERLKGVDSTLKIQPAKLEDSAVYLCASSLDLGEQYFGPGTRLTVT.

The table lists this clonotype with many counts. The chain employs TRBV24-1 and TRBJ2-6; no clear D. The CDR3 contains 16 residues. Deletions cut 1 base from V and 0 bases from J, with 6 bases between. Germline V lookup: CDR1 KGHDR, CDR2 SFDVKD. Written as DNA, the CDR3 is TGTGCCACCAGTGATTTCGGCTCCTCTGGGGCCAACGTCCTGACTTTC. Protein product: CATSDFGSSGANVLTF.

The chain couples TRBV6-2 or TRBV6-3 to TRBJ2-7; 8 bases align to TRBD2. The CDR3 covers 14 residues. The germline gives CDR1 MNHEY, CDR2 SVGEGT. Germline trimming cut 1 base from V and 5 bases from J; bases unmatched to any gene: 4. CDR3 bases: TGTGCCAGCAGTTACTTAGCGGGGCAAGACGAGCAGTACTTC. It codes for CASSYLAGQDEQYF.

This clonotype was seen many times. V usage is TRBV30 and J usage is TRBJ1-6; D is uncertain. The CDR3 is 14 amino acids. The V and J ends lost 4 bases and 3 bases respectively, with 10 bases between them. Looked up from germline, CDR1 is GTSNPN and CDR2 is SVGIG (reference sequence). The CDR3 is CAWKQINYNSPLHF. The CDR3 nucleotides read TGTGCCTGGAAACAGATTAACTATAATTCACCCCTCCACTTT.

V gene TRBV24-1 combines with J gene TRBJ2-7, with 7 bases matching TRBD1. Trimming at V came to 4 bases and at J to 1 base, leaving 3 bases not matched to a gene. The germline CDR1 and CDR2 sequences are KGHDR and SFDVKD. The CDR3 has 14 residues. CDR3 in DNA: TGTGCCACCAGTGACCGGGACAGTTCCTACGAGCAGTACTTC. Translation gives CATSDRDSSYEQYF.

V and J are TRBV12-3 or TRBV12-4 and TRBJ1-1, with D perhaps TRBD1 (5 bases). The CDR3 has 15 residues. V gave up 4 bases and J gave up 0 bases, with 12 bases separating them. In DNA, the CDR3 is TGTGCCAGCAGTTCTAGGGGTGTAGTGAACACTGAAGCTTTCTTT. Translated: CASSSRGVVNTEAFF.

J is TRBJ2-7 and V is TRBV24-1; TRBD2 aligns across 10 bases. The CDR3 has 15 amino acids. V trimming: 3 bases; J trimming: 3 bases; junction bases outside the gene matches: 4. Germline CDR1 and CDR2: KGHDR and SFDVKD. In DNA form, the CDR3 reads TGTGCCACCAGTGATGCAGCGGGAGGGCACTACGAGCAGTACTTC. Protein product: CATSDAAGGHYEQYF.

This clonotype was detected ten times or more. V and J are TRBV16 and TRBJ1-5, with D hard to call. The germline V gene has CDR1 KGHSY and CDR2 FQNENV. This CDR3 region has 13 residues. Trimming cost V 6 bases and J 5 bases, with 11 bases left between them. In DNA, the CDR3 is TGTGCCAGCAGTCCCGAGGCTGATCAGCCCCAGCATTTT. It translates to CASSPEADQPQHF.